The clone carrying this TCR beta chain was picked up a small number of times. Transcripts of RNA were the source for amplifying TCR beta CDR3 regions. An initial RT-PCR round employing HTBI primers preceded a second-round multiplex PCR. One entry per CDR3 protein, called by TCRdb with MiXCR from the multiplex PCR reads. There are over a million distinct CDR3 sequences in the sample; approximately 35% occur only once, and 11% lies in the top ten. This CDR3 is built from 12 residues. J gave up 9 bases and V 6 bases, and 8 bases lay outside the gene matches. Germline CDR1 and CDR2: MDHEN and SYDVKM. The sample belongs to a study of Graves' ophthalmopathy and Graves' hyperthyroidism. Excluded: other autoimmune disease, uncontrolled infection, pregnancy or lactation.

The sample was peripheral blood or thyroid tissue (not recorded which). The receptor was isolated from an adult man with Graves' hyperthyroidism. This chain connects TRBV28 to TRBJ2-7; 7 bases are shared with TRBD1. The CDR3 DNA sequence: TGTGCCAGCAGCCCGACTCGACAGGGGCAGTACTTC. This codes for CASSPTRQGQYF.